This entry lists 12 T cell receptor beta chains sequenced from one sample in a study of shared clonotypes between healthy human individuals. Only in-frame clones appear in the TCRdb table, and some are missing; sequencing was by immunoSEQ multiplex PCR. This sample has 2 million or so clones, with about 95% found just once. Terminally differentiated effector memory CD45RA+ cells were excluded from the naive CD8 cells, which were CD45RO-negative and positively selected for CCR7. Source material: naive CD8+ T cells sorted from blood. The receptors come from a man aged 18 to 29 in good health.

This clone was seen more than once but under ten times. This sample includes further DNA sequences coding for the same CDR3. V is TRBV6-1 and J is TRBJ1-1, with a weak D call TRBD1 (5 bases). CDR3 size: 14 residues. Per germline, CDR1 MNHNS and CDR2 SASEGT. The V end lost 8 bases, the J end lost 1 base, and 14 bases lay between the germline ends. The DNA for the CDR3 is TGTGCCAGCTCTGGGGGGACTTGGAACACTGAAGCTTTCTTT. This encodes CASSGGTWNTEAFF.

A single count supports this clone. The rearrangement links TRBV7-9 to TRBJ2-2, with 10 bases lining up with TRBD2. The trim removed 5 bases at V and 3 bases at J, leaving 9 bases unmatched. The germline CDR1 and CDR2 sequences are SEHNR and FQNEAQ (reference sequence). The CDR3 loop spans 17 amino acids. The CDR3 region has the DNA TGTGCCAGCAGCCCCAGCGGGACTAGCGTTTACACCGGGGAGCTGTTTTTT. It translates to CASSPSGTSVYTGELFF.

CDR3 loop: CASSEWGLASGNEQFF. CDR3 in DNA: TGTGCCAGCAGTGAATGGGGACTAGCGTCGGGGAATGAGCAGTTCTTC. J is TRBJ2-1 and V is TRBV2; 10 bases line up with TRBD2. CDR3 length: 16 residues. V dropped 2 bases and J dropped 7; count of bases not matched to a gene: 8. Germline V gene data show CDR1 as SNHLY and CDR2 as FYNNEI.

The chain couples TRBV10-2 to TRBJ1-4; no clear D gene. The CDR3 contains 15 residues. Trimming stripped 3 bases from V and 3 bases from J, with 11 bases between. CDR1 is WSHSY and CDR2 is SAAADI in the germline V gene. The CDR3 is CASSEGGNSNEKLFF. In DNA form, the CDR3 reads TGCGCCAGCAGTGAAGGCGGAAACTCTAATGAAAAACTGTTTTTT.

The V gene is TRBV4-1, the J gene TRBJ1-4; D unclear. Germline loops: CDR1 MGHRA, CDR2 YSYEKL. The length of the CDR3 is 15 residues. V lost 0 bases to trimming and J lost 8 bases, with 13 bases between them. Written as DNA, the CDR3 is TGCGCCAGCAGCCAAGATCGAACAGTAGGGGAAAAACTGTTTTTT. This codes for CASSQDRTVGEKLFF.

This sequence joins TRBV9 and TRBJ2-7; 7 bases fit TRBD1. There are 14 residues in the CDR3. Looked up from germline, CDR1 is SGDLS and CDR2 is YYNGEE. Trimming at V came to 3 bases and at J to 5 bases, leaving 8 bases not matched to a gene. CDR3 sequence: CASSDPGQSHEQYF. CDR3 nucleotide sequence: TGTGCCAGCAGCGACCCGGGACAGTCCCACGAGCAGTACTTC. Complete variable domain (other parts from reference TRBV9 and TRBJ2-7): DSGVTQTPKHLITATGQRVTLRCSPRSGDLSVYWYQQSLDQGLQFLIQYYNGEERAKGNILERFSAQQFPDLHSELNLSSLELGDSALYFCASSDPGQSHEQYFGPGTRLTVT.

The chain combines TRBV19 with TRBJ1-2; 7 positions match TRBD1. The junction had 13 bases not matched to a gene; V was cut back by 5 bases and J by 4 bases. This CDR3 region has 16 residues. The V gene's germline CDR1 is LNHDA and CDR2 SQIVND (reference sequence). The CDR3 loop reads CASSFTLDRPGYGYTF. DNA of the CDR3: TGTGCCAGTAGTTTCACCTTGGACAGGCCAGGCTATGGCTACACCTTC.

The chain joins TRBV28 to TRBJ2-3, with a weak D call TRBD2 (5 bases). V gave up 2 bases and J gave up 3 bases, with 9 bases separating them. Germline CDR1 reads MDHEN; CDR2 reads SYDVKM. The CDR3 runs to 14 residues. CDR3 nucleotides: TGTGCCAGCAGTTTACTTCCGGGGACAGATACGCAGTATTTT. It encodes CASSLLPGTDTQYF.

The genes are TRBV7-9 and TRBJ2-7; D unresolved. V was clipped by 8 bases and J by 2 bases, with 13 bases between them. In germline, CDR1 is SEHNR, CDR2 FQNEAQ (reference sequence). The CDR3 sequence is 13 residues long. The DNA of the CDR3 is TGTGCCAGCTCTTCTGGGTCCACCTACGAGCAGTACTTC. The encoded protein is CASSSGSTYEQYF.

This chain joins TRBV4-2 and TRBJ2-5; a possible D gene is TRBD1 (5 bases). V was trimmed by 1 base and J by 5 bases, leaving 14 bases between them. The CDR3 has 15 amino acids. From germline, CDR1 is LGHNA and CDR2 YNFKEQ. The CDR3 here is CASSQVQGSPETQYF. The CDR3 DNA follows: TGTGCCAGCAGCCAAGTCCAGGGATCGCCCGAGACCCAGTACTTC.

The chain carries TRBV6-6 and TRBJ1-5; D call uncertain. The CDR3 covers 14 residues. Germline loops: CDR1 MNHNY, CDR2 SVGAGI (reference sequence). V gave up 6 bases and J gave up 1 base, with 10 bases separating them. CDR3 loop: CASRLDDSNQPQHF. The CDR3 DNA is TGTGCCAGCAGGCTTGACGACAGCAATCAGCCCCAGCATTTT.

V usage is TRBV7-8 and J usage is TRBJ1-1; D remains ambiguous. V shed 5 bases and J shed 2 bases, with 9 bases lying between them. The CDR3 runs 13 residues. Germline CDR1 is SGHVS and CDR2 is FQNEAQ. The CDR3 DNA reads TGTGCCAGCAGCCCTGTTGGCAACACTGAAGCTTTCTTT. This codes for CASSPVGNTEAFF.